This T cell receptor (beta chain) was observed in a study of T cells in tuberculosis. Overall study context: The T cells targeted glucose monomycolate, a mycobacterial lipid, via CD1B. This South African cohort compared adolescents with or without latent tuberculosis against adults with active tuberculosis. Overall study results and limits: GMM-specific TCRs were nearer to active tuberculosis alpha repertoires, suggesting expansion. Shorter CDR3-alpha in active tuberculosis partly drove smaller distances.

Points on this clone: Its specificity is unknown.

Produced via immunoSEQ multiplex PCR; TCRdb's table is partial and in-frame only. The table includes over 30,000 clones, about 97% detected once. The V segment lost 6 bases and the J segment 1 base; nucleotides outside the gene matches: 9. Germline CDR1 and CDR2: SGHVS and FQNEAQ. The CDR3 sequence is 17 residues long. V usage is TRBV7-8 and J usage is TRBJ1-1; 12 bases are a match to TRBD1. Sequencing was carried out using PBMCs. The clonotype comes from a donor between 10 and 35 years old with latent tuberculosis or without tuberculosis infection. CDR3: CASSPTRGQGANTEAFF. The CDR3 region has the DNA TGTGCCAGCAGTCCTACTAGGGGACAGGGGGCGAACACTGAAGCTTTCTTT.